One and the same sample provided the 18 T cell receptor beta chains below, sequenced in a study of cytomegalovirus exposure and HLA in healthy donors. The PCR contained 60 Vbeta and 13 Jbeta primers. The assay was immunoSEQ multiplex PCR, and TCRdb's table has in-frame clones only and misses some. This sample carries more than 100,000 clones, less than 85% of them seen once, and the ten largest clones take around 4.2%. The sample comprised PBMCs. These TCRs come from a woman aged 40 to 50 in good health and CMV-seronegative.

This chain links TRBV5-5 with TRBJ1-1, with D unresolved. V was trimmed by 2 bases and J by 1 base, leaving 15 bases between them. This CDR3 has 16 residues. Germline CDR1 and CDR2: SGHKS and YYEKEE (reference sequence). CDR3 sequence: CASSLLYSGKNTEAFF. The DNA of the CDR3 is TGTGCCAGCAGCTTATTGTACTCGGGTAAGAACACTGAAGCTTTCTTT.

V is TRBV18 and J is TRBJ2-7; 8 bases fit TRBD2. Germline values: CDR1 KGHSH, CDR2 LQKENI. This CDR3 region has 16 residues. V lost 6 bases and J lost 1; bases outside the gene matches: 11. CDR3 coding DNA: TGTGCCAGCTCCCGAACCTACGGGACTAGGTCCTACGAGCAGTACTTC. Translation: CASSRTYGTRSYEQYF.

This clone showed up many times. The genes are TRBV13 and TRBJ1-5, with no clear D. This CDR3 is 14 amino acids long. Germline V gene data show CDR1 as PRHDT and CDR2 as FYEKMQ (reference sequence). V shed 0 bases and J shed 9 bases, with 12 bases lying between them. CDR3 in DNA: TGTGCCAGCAGCTTAGGTCAGGCCGTGGGGCCCCAGCATTTT. Protein product: CASSLGQAVGPQHF.

Only one count was recorded for this clone. This chain connects TRBV7-9 to TRBJ2-5, with D uncertain. Looked up from germline, CDR1 is SEHNR and CDR2 is FQNEAQ (reference sequence). The CDR3 has 14 residues. V was trimmed by 5 bases and J by 5 bases, leaving 15 bases between them. The DNA of the CDR3 is TGTGCCAGCAGCCCTACCGGCGGTAGTGAGACCCAGTACTTC. Translated: CASSPTGGSETQYF. Looking up the rest from reference TRBV7-9 and TRBJ2-5 gives the full variable domain: DTGVSQNPRHKITKRGQNVTFRCDPISEHNRLYWYRQTLGQGPEFLTYFQNEAQLEKSRLLSDRFSAERPKGSFSTLEIQRTEQGDSAMYLCASSPTGGSETQYFGPGTRLLVL.

This clone was seen just once. This chain joins TRBV7-6 and TRBJ1-1; D is unclear. The germline V gene has CDR1 SGHVS and CDR2 FNYEAQ. CDR3 length: 15 amino acids. The V end lost 1 base, the J end lost 4 bases, and 13 bases lay between the germline ends. The CDR3 loop reads CASSLDDNLRTEAFF. CDR3 DNA sequence: TGTGCCAGCAGCTTAGACGACAATCTCCGCACTGAAGCTTTCTTT. Combining the CDR3 with reference TRBV7-6 and TRBJ1-1 gives the whole variable domain GAGVSQSPRYKVTKRGQDVALRCDPISGHVSLYWYRQALGQGPEFLTYFNYEAQQDKSGLPNDRFSAERPEGSISTLTIQRTEQRDSAMYRCASSLDDNLRTEAFFGQGTRLTVV.

This clone was seen a few times. V gene TRBV6-6 combines with J gene TRBJ1-1, with 7 bases fitting TRBD1. J was trimmed by 1 base and V by 0 bases; bases with no gene match: 2. Germline CDR1 is MNHNY and CDR2 is SVGAGI (reference sequence). This CDR3 is 15 amino acids long. This CDR3 reads CASSYSTGKNTEAFF. The CDR3 DNA follows: TGTGCCAGCAGTTACTCGACAGGGAAGAACACTGAAGCTTTCTTT.

The chain recombines TRBV11-3 with TRBJ2-7; D gene ambiguous. The germline V and J ends were trimmed by 5 bases and 2 bases, with 13 bases remaining between them. CDR1 is SGHNT and CDR2 is YENEEA in the germline V gene. The CDR3 has 14 residues. The CDR3 protein is CASSPLQRPYEQYF. DNA for the CDR3: TGTGCCAGCAGCCCCCTCCAGCGCCCCTACGAGCAGTACTTC.

This clone was observed a few times. The chain has TRBV30 and TRBJ2-7; 10 bases are a match to TRBD2. The CDR3 length is 15 residues. The germline CDR1 and CDR2 sequences are GTSNPN and SVGIG (reference sequence). Trimming cost V 7 bases and J 2 bases; bases outside gene matches: 11. The CDR3 DNA is TGTGCCTATAACCCCAAGCGGGAGGGAACCTACGAGCAGTACTTC. This sequence encodes CAYNPKREGTYEQYF. Variable domain in full (rest from reference TRBV30 and TRBJ2-7): SQTIHQWPATLVQPVGSPLSLECTVEGTSNPNLYWYRQAAGRGLQLLFYSVGIGQISSEVPQNLSASRPQDRQFILSSKKLLLSDSGFYLCAYNPKREGTYEQYFGPGTRLTVT.

The V gene is TRBV7-2, the J gene TRBJ2-1, with 15 bases fitting TRBD2. The junction had 4 bases not matched to a gene; V was cut back by 4 bases and J by 9 bases. The V gene's germline CDR1 is SGHTA and CDR2 FQGNSA. The CDR3 is 15 residues long. CDR3 residues: CASSSPGLAGGEQFF. CDR3 bases: TGTGCCAGCAGCTCCCCGGGACTAGCGGGGGGTGAGCAGTTCTTC.

This clone was picked up a small number of times. The V and J genes are TRBV7-9 and TRBJ1-1, with D uncertain. This CDR3 has 15 residues. Trimming pared 5 bases from V and 11 bases from J, leaving 24 bases between. In germline, CDR1 is SEHNR, CDR2 FQNEAQ (reference sequence). The CDR3 loop reads CASSGRGGQAPGAFF. The CDR3 bases are TGTGCCAGCAGCGGACGGGGTGGGCAGGCCCCGGGGGCTTTCTTT.

The chain links TRBV5-4 to TRBJ2-2, with D perhaps matching TRBD1 (6 bases). V shed 4 bases and J shed 7 bases, with 14 bases lying between them. The CDR3 length is 14 residues. Per the germline V gene, CDR1 is SGHNT and CDR2 is YYREEE (reference sequence). CDR3 sequence reads: CASSAKTGGGELFF. The CDR3 nucleotides read TGTGCCAGCAGCGCGAAGACAGGCGGCGGGGAGCTGTTTTTT.

The V call is TRBV2, the J call TRBJ2-1; D is perhaps TRBD2 (6 bases). Trimming took 6 bases from V and 8 from J, leaving 11 bases between them. Per the germline V gene, CDR1 is SNHLY and CDR2 is FYNNEI. The CDR3 covers 12 residues. The chain's CDR3 is CASRGGGDEQFF. The CDR3 bases are TGTGCCAGCAGGGGGGGAGGTGATGAGCAGTTCTTC.

The chain employs TRBV5-4 and TRBJ1-1, with D tentatively TRBD1 (6 bases). CDR1 is SGHNT, CDR2 YYREEE, per germline (reference sequence). The V gene lost 0 bases and the J gene lost 8 bases, with 14 bases spanning the gap. The CDR3 has 14 amino acids. As DNA, the CDR3 is TGTGCCAGCAGCTTGGATGGGACACCACGAGAAGCTTTCTTT. Translation: CASSLDGTPREAFF. The full variable domain, its missing parts supplied by reference TRBV5-4 and TRBJ1-1, is ETGVTQSPTHLIKTRGQQVTLRCSSQSGHNTVSWYQQALGQGPQFIFQYYREEENGRGNFPPRFSGLQFPNYSSELNVNALELDDSALYLCASSLDGTPREAFFGQGTRLTVV.

This clone was seen a few times. V and J are TRBV9 and TRBJ2-7; 7 nucleotides match TRBD1. This CDR3 has 15 amino acids. The V gene's germline CDR1 is SGDLS and CDR2 YYNGEE. After removal of 1 base from V and 2 bases from J, the junction contained 6 bases not matched to a gene. The CDR3 here is CASSVSGQVTYEQYF. The CDR3 DNA reads TGTGCCAGCAGCGTATCCGGACAGGTGACCTACGAGCAGTACTTC.

V gene TRBV6-5 combines with J gene TRBJ2-5; TRBD1 agrees at 8 bases. The better agreement between TRBJ2-7 and the DNA end casts doubt on the J call. This CDR3 region has 13 residues. Germline CDR1 and CDR2: MNHEY and SVGAGI. CDR3 sequence: CASRDRNLGEQYF. The CDR3 DNA reads TGTGCCAGCCGGGACAGGAACCTCGGCGAGCAGTACTTC.

This rearrangement joins TRBV6-5 to TRBJ1-1; no firm D call. Trimming took 7 bases from V and 11 from J, leaving 14 bases between them. The CDR3 has 11 residues. From germline, CDR1 is MNHEY and CDR2 SVGAGI. The DNA for the CDR3 is TGTGCCAGCAACCGACCCCCGAGGGCTTTCTTT. Its protein is CASNRPPRAFF.

The V gene is TRBV7-2, the J gene TRBJ2-1; the match to TRBD2 covers 15 bases. This CDR3 is built from 18 residues. Germline CDR1 reads SGHTA; CDR2 reads FQGNSA. V lost 5 bases and J lost 10; bases outside the gene matches: 15. The chain's CDR3 is CASSLEHRTSGRASEQFF. The CDR3 nucleotides read TGTGCCAGCAGCCTAGAACATCGGACTAGCGGGAGGGCCAGCGAGCAGTTCTTC.

V and J are TRBV7-9 and TRBJ1-3; no clear D gene. Germline CDR1 reads SEHNR; CDR2 reads FQNEAQ (reference sequence). This CDR3 has 16 amino acids. Trimming removed 3 bases at V and 0 bases at J, with 12 bases between. The CDR3 nucleotides read TGTGCCAGCAGCTTCACCAACCGCTACTCTGGAAACACCATATATTTT. Protein sequence: CASSFTNRYSGNTIYF.